This TCR beta chain originates from a study of OX40 agonist ivuxolimab in advanced cancers. Excluded were patients having autoimmune disease history or systemic immunosuppression. The repertoire was sequenced with immunoSEQ multiplex PCR; TCRdb's copy has only in-frame clones and lacks some. The sample comprises tens of thousands of clones, roughly 85% of which are singletons, and 3% to 4% rests with the top ten. The V end lost 4 bases, the J end lost 2 bases, and 9 bases lay between the germline ends. Germline assignment: CDR1 SGHKS and CDR2 YYEKEE (reference sequence). This CDR3 comprises 13 residues.

This sequence joins TRBV5-5 and TRBJ2-5; tentative D call: TRBD2 (6 bases). The TCR originated in an adult with an advanced solid tumor such as melanoma, head and neck, liver or kidney cancer. Sequencing used CD4+ or CD8+ T cells sorted from blood, obtained in a trial of the OX40 agonist ivuxolimab. The CDR3 DNA reads as TGTGCCAGCAGCCCCGGACTACAAGAGACCCAGTACTTC. Protein product: CASSPGLQETQYF.